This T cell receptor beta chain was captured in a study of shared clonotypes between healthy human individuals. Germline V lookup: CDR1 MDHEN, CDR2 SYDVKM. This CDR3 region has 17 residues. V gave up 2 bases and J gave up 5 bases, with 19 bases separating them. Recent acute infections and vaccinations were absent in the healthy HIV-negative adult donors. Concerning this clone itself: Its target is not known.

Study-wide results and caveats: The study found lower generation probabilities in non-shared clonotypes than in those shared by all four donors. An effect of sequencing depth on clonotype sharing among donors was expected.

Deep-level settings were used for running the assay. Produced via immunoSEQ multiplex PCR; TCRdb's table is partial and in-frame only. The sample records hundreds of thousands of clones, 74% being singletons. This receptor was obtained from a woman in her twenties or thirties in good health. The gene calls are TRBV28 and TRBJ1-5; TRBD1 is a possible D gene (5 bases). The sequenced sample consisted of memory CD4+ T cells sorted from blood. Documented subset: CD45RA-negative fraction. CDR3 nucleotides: TGTGCCAGCAGTTTAGTCAGGGCTGCCGGCACGCATCAGCCCCAGCATTTT. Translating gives CASSLVRAAGTHQPQHF.